A single sample gave rise to the 13 T cell receptor beta chains below, sequenced in a study of blood T cells in healthy people across ages. Sample-barcoded 5' priming and a J-beta primer mix drove a second PCR of 7 to 11 cycles. TCRdb fed the 5' RACE reads into MiXCR, producing one record per CDR3 protein. This sample has 650,000 to 1,000,000 distinct CDR3 sequences, with 35% to 40% found just once. The sample was blood. The receptors here all came from a man aged 18 to 29 in good health.

This clonotype was counted once. V is TRBV29-1 and J is TRBJ2-1, with D perhaps TRBD2 (5 bases). The ends were cut back, 7 bases at V and 0 bases at J, with 13 bases in the middle. Germline assignment: CDR1 SQVTM and CDR2 ANQGSEA. This CDR3 is 14 amino acids long. CDR3 residues: CSAGRVASYNEQFF. CDR3 sequence (DNA): TGCAGCGCTGGGCGGGTAGCCTCCTACAATGAGCAGTTCTTC.

J is TRBJ1-2 and V is TRBV21-1; the table's D call, TRBD1, has no DNA check behind it. TRBV21-1 is a pseudogene segment. This CDR3 comprises 16 residues. The CDR3 protein is CASSKATHRGRRGYTF. The CDR3 DNA reads as TGTGCCAGCAGCAAAGCCACCCACAGGGGGAGACGCGGCTACACCTTC.

The V gene is TRBV7-2, the J gene TRBJ2-3, with TRBD2 identical over 14 bases. The CDR3 is 17 amino acids. V gave up 5 bases and J gave up 7 bases; unmatched junction bases: 11. CDR1 and CDR2 from the germline V gene are SGHTA and FQGNSA. CDR3 DNA: TGTGCCAGCAGCACATCGACTAGCGGGGGGGGCGGGTATACGCAGTATTTT. Translating it yields CASSTSTSGGGGYTQYF.

The rearrangement joins TRBV6-5 to TRBJ2-7; D not resolved. Germline CDR1 and CDR2: MNHEY and SVGAGI. The CDR3 totals 15 residues. The V gene lost 2 bases and the J gene lost 2 bases, with 13 bases spanning the gap. The CDR3 sequence is CASSYTSRPPYEQYF. CDR3 DNA: TGTGCCAGCAGTTACACATCCCGGCCCCCCTACGAGCAGTACTTC.

Concerning this clonotype: A read error may account for a junction end that differs from germline. The rearrangement uses TRBV7-7 and TRBJ1-4; 8 nucleotides agree with TRBD1. Germline V gene data show CDR1 as SSHAT and CDR2 as FNYEAQ (reference sequence). CDR3 length: 15 amino acids. CDR3 sequence (DNA): TGTGCTAGCAGCTTAAGGACAGGGAGGGATGAAAAACTGTTTTTT. Its translation is CASSLRTGRDEKLFF. The full variable domain, completed using reference TRBV7-7 and TRBJ1-4, is GAGVSQSPRYKVTKRGQDVTLRCDPISSHATLYWYQQALGQGPEFLTYFNYEAQPDKSGLPSDRFSAERPEGSISTLTIQRTEQRDSAMYRCASSLRTGRDEKLFFGSGTQLSVL.

This clonotype was seen once. J is TRBJ2-1 and V is TRBV4-2, with 7 bases that match TRBD1. The CDR3 contains 15 residues. The V segment lost 0 bases and the J segment 10 bases; nucleotides outside the gene matches: 9. The germline V gene encodes CDR1 LGHNA and CDR2 YNFKEQ. The chain's CDR3 is CASSQDRDRAPEQFF. The CDR3 nucleotides read TGTGCCAGCAGCCAAGACCGGGACAGAGCCCCCGAGCAGTTCTTC.

Details on this clonotype: A much larger clone lies one base from this, so it may be a read error. The V call is TRBV28, the J call TRBJ2-7, with D perhaps matching TRBD2 (5 bases). Germline-derived CDR1 and CDR2 are MDHEN and SYDVKM. This CDR3 region has 14 residues. Deletions cut 7 bases from V and 7 bases from J, with 20 bases between. The CDR3 sequence: CASTRTPSIHEQYF. In DNA, the CDR3 is TGTGCCAGCACGCGGACTCCTTCTATCCATGAGCAGTACTTC.

CDR3 in amino acids: CAVGRGTVNTGELFF. The CDR3 bases are TGTGCCGTAGGACGTGGGACGGTGAACACCGGGGAGCTGTTTTTT. The chain carries TRBV10-3 and TRBJ2-2; D is perhaps TRBD1 or TRBD2 (5 bases each). Germline CDR1 and CDR2: ENHRY and SYGVKD. This CDR3 is built from 15 residues. Deletions cut 11 bases from V and 1 base from J, with 17 bases between.

This clonotype was observed a few times. The chain combines TRBV12-3 or TRBV12-4 with TRBJ1-4; D gene unclear. This CDR3 region has 14 residues. V was shortened by 6 bases and J by 7 bases, with 15 bases between the two germline ends. Here the CDR3 DNA reads TGTGCCAGCAGCCCCGGCTCCCTTGGTGAAAAACTGTTTTTT. Its protein is CASSPGSLGEKLFF.

The CDR3 nucleotides read TGCAGCGTGGGGGACAGTGCGTCCTACGAGCAGTACTTC. Translating it yields CSVGDSASYEQYF. This chain joins TRBV29-1 and TRBJ2-7; 7 positions agree with TRBD1. The germline gives CDR1 SQVTM, CDR2 ANQGSEA. With V trimmed by 6 bases and J by 1 base, 6 bases remained unmatched. The CDR3 covers 13 residues.

The J gene is TRBJ2-7, the V gene TRBV5-1; 12 positions agree with TRBD2. Looked up from germline, CDR1 is SGHRS and CDR2 is YFSETQ. The V and J ends lost 0 bases and 6 bases, in that order; junction bases with no gene match: 10. The CDR3 is 17 amino acids. CDR3 nucleotides: TGCGCCAGCAGCTTGGAACTAGCGGGGGGCTTAATGGGCGAGCAGTACTTC. Translating gives CASSLELAGGLMGEQYF.

This clonotype appeared a few times. The chain carries TRBV20-1 and TRBJ1-4; 7 positions match TRBD1. The germline V gene has CDR1 DFQATT and CDR2 SNEGSKA (reference sequence). V shed 6 bases, J shed 4 bases, and the junction held 8 bases outside the gene matches. The CDR3 extends over 14 amino acids. The CDR3 sequence: CSARGQGGNEKLFF. The CDR3 bases are TGCAGTGCCCGTGGGCAGGGGGGTAATGAAAAACTGTTTTTT.

The chain combines TRBV14 with TRBJ2-5; 10 nucleotides match TRBD2. CDR1 is SGHDN, CDR2 FVKESK, per germline. There are 17 residues in the CDR3. V was clipped by 5 bases and J by 0 bases; unmatched bases: 9. The CDR3 DNA follows: TGTGCCAGCAGCGTATCACCGGGACTAGCGAACCAAGAGACCCAGTACTTC. Translation: CASSVSPGLANQETQYF.